The source of this TCR beta chain is a study of cytomegalovirus exposure and HLA in healthy donors. Study-level information: Out of 398 genotyped donors, roughly 80% belonged to the Caucasian-associated ancestry cluster. Study-wide findings and caveats: Later genetic work tied a missense DCLRE1C variant to beta-chain V and J trimming.

Germline CDR1 and CDR2: SGHTA and FQGNSA. V was pared by 4 bases and J by 4 bases, with 4 bases of the junction left unmatched. The CDR3 has 13 residues. Comments on this clone: Its antigen remains unidentified.

PCR employed 60 Vbeta and 13 Jbeta primers. Measured with immunoSEQ multiplex PCR; TCRdb has only the in-frame clones, and not every one. The data contain approximately 150,000 clones, approximately 78% of them seen just once; the ten biggest clones take up about 2.5%. Donors sampled were nominally healthy, though unrecorded immune exposures were likely. Whether this donor was CMV seropositive was not recorded. V usage is TRBV7-2 and J usage is TRBJ2-7, with 7 bases matching TRBD2. The sample consisted of PBMCs. The clonotype originates from a human donor in good health. In DNA, the CDR3 is TGTGCCAGCAGCTCCGGGGGGTGGTACGAGCAGTACTTC. The encoded protein is CASSSGGWYEQYF.